The rows below give T cell receptor beta chains drawn from one sample of a study of cytomegalovirus exposure and HLA in healthy donors. Profiled with immunoSEQ multiplex PCR; TCRdb holds only in-frame clones, not every one. The sample has 150,000 to 200,000 clones. Sequencing input: PBMCs. These receptors all come from a man aged 25 to 40 in good health and CMV-seronegative. CDR3s include the opening cysteine and the closing phenylalanine or tryptophan. D genes are given only for firm matches.

V	D	J	CDR3	DNA
TRBV5-8	TRBD1	TRBJ2-2	CASSPLQGGLITGELFF	TGTGCCAGCAGCCCACTACAGGGGGGCCTTATAACCGGGGAGCTGTTTTTT
TRBV5-1	NA	TRBJ1-1	CASSRGGPNTEAFF	TGCGCCAGCAGCCGGGGGGGCCCTAACACTGAAGCTTTCTTT
TRBV5-1	TRBD1	TRBJ2-4	CASSWTGDKNIQYF	TGCGCCAGCAGCTGGACAGGGGACAAAAACATTCAGTACTTC
TRBV10-3	TRBD2	TRBJ2-1	CAIRGATSGGNNEQFF	TGTGCCATCAGAGGAGCGACTAGCGGGGGAAACAATGAGCAGTTCTTC
TRBV28	NA	TRBJ1-2	CASSHGGNYGYTF	TGTGCCAGCAGCCACGGAGGTAACTATGGCTACACCTTC
TRBV9	NA	TRBJ1-1	CASSVEGGDGTEAFF	TGTGCCAGCAGCGTAGAGGGAGGGGACGGCACTGAAGCTTTCTTT
TRBV27	TRBD2	TRBJ2-1	CASMGGQGRGNEQFF	TGTGCCAGCATGGGAGGGCAGGGTCGGGGGAATGAGCAGTTCTTC
TRBV6-1	NA	TRBJ1-2	CASRYGMGYYGYTF	TGTGCCAGCAGATACGGGATGGGCTACTATGGCTACACCTTC
TRBV6-4	TRBD1	TRBJ1-2	CASSDSGQGSYGYTF	TGTGCCAGCAGTGACTCAGGACAGGGGTCCTATGGCTACACCTTC
TRBV27	NA	TRBJ1-2	CASSPWDKSRDGYTF	TGTGCCAGCAGCCCCTGGGACAAGTCTAGGGATGGCTACACCTTC
TRBV27	NA	TRBJ1-2	CASSTGLGGNYGYTF	TGTGCCAGCAGTACAGGCCTCGGGGGAAACTATGGCTACACCTTC
TRBV4-2	NA	TRBJ2-5	CASSQERGGGETQYF	TGTGCCAGCAGCCAAGAACGAGGGGGTGGAGAGACCCAGTACTTC
TRBV30	TRBD1	TRBJ2-4	CAWSPPGQKNIQYF	TGTGCCTGGAGTCCCCCGGGACAGAAAAACATTCAGTACTTC
TRBV7-2	NA	TRBJ1-1	CASSLDRTNTEAFF	TGTGCCAGCAGCTTGGACAGAACCAACACTGAAGCTTTCTTT
TRBV27	TRBD1	TRBJ1-1	CASGPLISTDRIITEAFF	TGTGCCAGCGGGCCGCTTATTTCGACGGACAGGATCATAACTGAAGCTTTCTTT
TRBV7-8	NA	TRBJ1-3	CASSSMGKWGNTIYF	TGTGCCAGCAGCTCGATGGGCAAGTGGGGAAACACCATATATTTT
TRBV27	NA	TRBJ2-7	CASFPRGGSYEQYF	TGTGCCAGCTTCCCAAGGGGTGGCTCCTACGAGCAGTACTTC
TRBV5-1	NA	TRBJ1-3	CASSLVTDSGNTIYF	TGCGCCAGCAGCTTGGTTACAGACTCTGGAAACACCATATATTTT
TRBV7-2	NA	TRBJ2-5	CASSLLEQETQYF	TGTGCCAGCAGCCTCCTCGAGCAAGAGACCCAGTACTTC
TRBV6-4	TRBD2	TRBJ2-1	CASSVDSGSNYNEQFF	TGTGCCAGCAGTGTTGATAGCGGGAGTAACTACAATGAGCAGTTCTTC
TRBV18	NA	TRBJ2-6	CASSPPPGASGANVLTF	TGTGCCAGCTCACCACCGCCAGGGGCCTCTGGGGCCAACGTCCTGACTTTC
TRBV19	TRBD1	TRBJ2-3	CASSIGKGTGNTDTQYF	TGTGCCAGTAGTATAGGAAAGGGGACAGGGAATACAGATACGCAGTATTTT
TRBV6-5	NA	TRBJ2-2	CASSRGVGELFF	TGTGCCAGCTCCAGGGGCGTCGGGGAGCTGTTTTTT
TRBV9	NA	TRBJ2-7	CASSPDYQSSYEQYF	TGTGCCAGCAGCCCCGACTATCAAAGCTCCTACGAGCAGTACTTC
TRBV27	NA	TRBJ2-7	CASSFGQGSYEQYF	TGTGCCAGCAGTTTCGGGCAGGGCTCCTACGAGCAGTACTTC
TRBV5-6	NA	TRBJ2-7	CASSSGREQYF	TGTGCCAGCAGCTCGGGGAGGGAGCAGTACTTC
TRBV15	TRBD2	TRBJ2-5	CATSRDQGVAGRETQYF	TGTGCCACCAGCAGAGATCAAGGAGTAGCGGGCCGGGAGACCCAGTACTTC
TRBV27	TRBD2	TRBJ2-7	CASRGLADYEQYF	TGTGCCAGCAGAGGACTAGCGGACTACGAGCAGTACTTC
TRBV7-9	NA	TRBJ1-3	CASTSGVRSGNTIYF	TGTGCCAGCACCTCGGGAGTGCGCTCTGGAAACACCATATATTTT
TRBV4-1	TRBD1	TRBJ2-1	CASSQRTGSNEQFF	TGCGCCAGCAGCCAAAGGACAGGTAGCAATGAGCAGTTCTTC
TRBV19	TRBD2	TRBJ2-5	CASSIVARTSGQETQYF	TGTGCCAGTAGTATAGTCGCCCGGACTAGCGGCCAAGAGACCCAGTACTTC
TRBV11-3	TRBD2	TRBJ2-7	CASSLEAGGDTYEQYF	TGTGCCAGCAGCCTTGAAGCGGGGGGGGATACCTACGAGCAGTACTTC
TRBV9	TRBD2	TRBJ2-1	CASSAPAGPYNEQFF	TGTGCCAGCAGCGCTCCAGCGGGGCCATACAATGAGCAGTTCTTC
TRBV7-9	NA	TRBJ2-7	CASSLAFEGEQYF	TGTGCCAGCAGCTTAGCGTTTGAGGGAGAGCAGTACTTC
TRBV28	NA	TRBJ1-2	CASSPVAGANYGYTF	TGTGCCAGCAGTCCCGTCGCAGGGGCGAACTATGGCTACACCTTC